This TCR beta chain was identified in a study of graft-versus-host responses after intestinal transplantation. Study details: Recipients had multivisceral, liver-intestinal, or isolated intestinal transplants. The study gave all recipients anti-thymocyte globulin induction, then tacrolimus and steroids for roughly 3 years. Study-wide results and limits: Among recipient marrow samples, GvH clones were found; some appeared first in ileum or blood. Individuals who had graft-donor T cell macrochimerism had allografts that showed high graft-versus-host to host-versus-graft clonal ratios.

Generated by immunoSEQ multiplex PCR, the TCRdb table keeps only in-frame clones and is missing some. The sample shows about 45,000 clones, around nine tenths of them seen only once. Details on this clone: Its antigen is not known.

CDR3 size: 11 residues. Trimming shortened V by 10 bases and J by 3 bases, and 7 bases separated the two germline ends. Germline V lookup: CDR1 MNHEY, CDR2 SVGAGI. The sequence was obtained from a human patient who received an intestinal transplant, so some T cells may come from the graft donor. This material consisted of PBMCs, taken 524 days after transplant. This rearrangement joins TRBV6-5 to TRBJ2-1; D possibly matches TRBD1 or TRBD2 (5 bases each). CDR3 in DNA: TGTGCCACGGGGCACTACAATGAGCAGTTCTTC. This codes for CATGHYNEQFF.